This TCR beta chain was found in a study of beta chain features in type 1 diabetes. Study outcomes and limitations: Within the patient group, naive, central memory and Treg TCRB repertoires appeared more similar to each other than within healthy donors. A moderate, significant TCRB CDR3 shortening appeared in type 1 diabetes across four CD4+ subsets.

This clone was seen more than once but under ten times. The target antigen is unknown. Reverse transcribing all isolated RNA meant expressed TCRB transcripts were sequenced. Repertoires were generated with immunoSEQ multiplex PCR, while TCRdb's copy carries only in-frame clones and drops some. The data contain around 300,000 clones, approximately 16% of them singletons. Per germline, CDR1 GTSNPN and CDR2 SVGIG (reference sequence). Trimming stripped 2 bases from V and 0 bases from J, with 8 bases between. This CDR3 is 13 amino acids long. The V call is TRBV30, the J call TRBJ2-7, with no clear D. The receptor was derived from a man aged 18-30 years with type 1 diabetes. The source material was naive CD4+ T cells from blood. The CDR3 bases are TGTGCCTGGAGTCTTCTGAGCTCCTACGAGCAGTACTTC. It specifies CAWSLLSSYEQYF. Full variable domain (remainder filled in from reference TRBV30 and TRBJ2-7): SQTIHQWPATLVQPVGSPLSLECTVEGTSNPNLYWYRQAAGRGLQLLFYSVGIGQISSEVPQNLSASRPQDRQFILSSKKLLLSDSGFYLCAWSLLSSYEQYFGPGTRLTVT.